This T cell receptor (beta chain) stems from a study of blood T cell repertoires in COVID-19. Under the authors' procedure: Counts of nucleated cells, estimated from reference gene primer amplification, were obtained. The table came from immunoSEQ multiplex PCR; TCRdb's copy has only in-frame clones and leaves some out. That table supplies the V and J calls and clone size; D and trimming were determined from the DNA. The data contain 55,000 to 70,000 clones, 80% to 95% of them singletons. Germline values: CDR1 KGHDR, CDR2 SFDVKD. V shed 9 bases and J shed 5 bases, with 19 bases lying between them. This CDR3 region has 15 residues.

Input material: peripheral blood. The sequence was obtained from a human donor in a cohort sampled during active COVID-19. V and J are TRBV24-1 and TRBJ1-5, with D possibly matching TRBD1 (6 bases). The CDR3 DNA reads TGTGCCACCCCTCCCCTTGACAGGAAAGATCAGCCCCAGCATTTT. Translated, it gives CATPPLDRKDQPQHF.